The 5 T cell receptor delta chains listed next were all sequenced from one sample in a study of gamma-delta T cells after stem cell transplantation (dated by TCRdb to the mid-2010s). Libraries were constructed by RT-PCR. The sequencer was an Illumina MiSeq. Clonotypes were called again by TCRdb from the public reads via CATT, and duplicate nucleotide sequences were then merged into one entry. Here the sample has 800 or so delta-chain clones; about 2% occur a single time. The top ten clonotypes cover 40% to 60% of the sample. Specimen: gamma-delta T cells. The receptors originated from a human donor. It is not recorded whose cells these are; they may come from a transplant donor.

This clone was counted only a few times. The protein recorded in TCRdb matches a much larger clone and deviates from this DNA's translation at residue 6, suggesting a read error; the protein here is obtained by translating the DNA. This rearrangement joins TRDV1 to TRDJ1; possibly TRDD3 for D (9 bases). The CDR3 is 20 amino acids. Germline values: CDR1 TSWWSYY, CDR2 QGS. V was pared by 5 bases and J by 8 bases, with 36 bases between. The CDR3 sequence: CALGIGPAFLVYWGTTKLIF. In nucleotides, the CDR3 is TGTGCTCTTGGGATAGGACCGGCCTTCCTAGTCTACTGGGGGACCACGAAACTCATCTTT.

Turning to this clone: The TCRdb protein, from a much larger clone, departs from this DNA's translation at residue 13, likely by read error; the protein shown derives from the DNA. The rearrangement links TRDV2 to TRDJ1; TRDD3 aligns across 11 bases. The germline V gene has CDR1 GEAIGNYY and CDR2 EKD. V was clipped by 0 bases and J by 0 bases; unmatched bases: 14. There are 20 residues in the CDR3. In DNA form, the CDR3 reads TGTGCCTGTGACACCGTTGGTGGGGGATACGTCAATGTGGACACCGATAAACTCATCTTT. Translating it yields CACDTVGGGYVNVDTDKLIF.

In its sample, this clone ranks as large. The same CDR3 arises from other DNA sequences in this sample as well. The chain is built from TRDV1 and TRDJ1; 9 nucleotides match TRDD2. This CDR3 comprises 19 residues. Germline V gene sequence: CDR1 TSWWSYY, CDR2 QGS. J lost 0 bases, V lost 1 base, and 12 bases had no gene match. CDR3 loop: CALGEPAFLQGGDTDKLIF. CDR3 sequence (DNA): TGTGCTCTTGGGGAACCTGCCTTCCTACAAGGGGGGGACACCGATAAACTCATCTTT.

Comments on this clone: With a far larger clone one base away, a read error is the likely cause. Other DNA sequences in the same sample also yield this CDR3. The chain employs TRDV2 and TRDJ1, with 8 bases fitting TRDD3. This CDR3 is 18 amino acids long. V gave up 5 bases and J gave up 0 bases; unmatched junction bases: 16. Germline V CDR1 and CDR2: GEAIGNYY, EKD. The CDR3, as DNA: TGTGCCTGTGCTCCAGTACTGGGGGGTCCCAAGTACACCGATAAACTCATCTTT. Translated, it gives CACAPVLGGPKYTDKLIF.

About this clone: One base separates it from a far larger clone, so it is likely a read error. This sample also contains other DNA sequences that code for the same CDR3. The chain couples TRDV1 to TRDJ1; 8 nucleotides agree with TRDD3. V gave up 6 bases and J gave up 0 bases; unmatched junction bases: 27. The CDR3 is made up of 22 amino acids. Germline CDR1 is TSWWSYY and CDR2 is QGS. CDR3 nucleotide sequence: TGTGCTCTTGGCGAGAACGGCCCCCCTCTTTGGTGGGGGATGAGGAACACCGATAAACTCATCTTT. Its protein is CALGENGPPLWWGMRNTDKLIF.